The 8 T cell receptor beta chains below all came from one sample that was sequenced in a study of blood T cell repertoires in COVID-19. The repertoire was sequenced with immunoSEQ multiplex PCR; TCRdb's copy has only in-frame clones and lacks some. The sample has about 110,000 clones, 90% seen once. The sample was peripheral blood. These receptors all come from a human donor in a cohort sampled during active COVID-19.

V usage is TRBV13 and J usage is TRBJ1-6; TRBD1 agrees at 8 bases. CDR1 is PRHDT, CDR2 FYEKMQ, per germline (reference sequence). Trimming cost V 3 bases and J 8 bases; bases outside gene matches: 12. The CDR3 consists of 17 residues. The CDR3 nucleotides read TGTGCCAGCAGCTTCCCAGGGGGGCGCAGGGGGCATTCACCCCTCCACTTT. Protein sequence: CASSFPGGRRGHSPLHF.

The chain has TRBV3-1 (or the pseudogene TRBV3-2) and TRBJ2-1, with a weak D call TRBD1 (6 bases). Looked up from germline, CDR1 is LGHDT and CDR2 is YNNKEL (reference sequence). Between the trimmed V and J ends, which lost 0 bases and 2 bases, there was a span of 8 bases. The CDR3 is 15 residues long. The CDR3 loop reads CASSQDWGPYNEQFF. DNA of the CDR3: TGTGCCAGCAGCCAAGATTGGGGGCCCTACAATGAGCAGTTCTTC.

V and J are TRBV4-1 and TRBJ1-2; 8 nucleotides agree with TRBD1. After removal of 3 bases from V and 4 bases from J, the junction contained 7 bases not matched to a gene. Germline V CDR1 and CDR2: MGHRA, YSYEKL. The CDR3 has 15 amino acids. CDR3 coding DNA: TGCGCCAGCAGCCAGACAGGGGTCGGGGGCTATGGCTACACCTTC. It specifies CASSQTGVGGYGYTF.

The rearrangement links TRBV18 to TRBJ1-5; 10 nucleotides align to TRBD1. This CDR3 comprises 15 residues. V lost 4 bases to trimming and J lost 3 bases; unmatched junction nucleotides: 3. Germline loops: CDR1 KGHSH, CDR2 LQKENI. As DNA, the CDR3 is TGTGCCAGCTCACTAGGACAGGGGGACAATCAGCCCCAGCATTTT. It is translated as CASSLGQGDNQPQHF.

CDR3 nucleotides: TGTGCCAGCAGCTCCGGACAGGGGTCTAGCACAGATACGCAGTATTTT. Amino acids: CASSSGQGSSTDTQYF. This chain joins TRBV5-4 and TRBJ2-3; the match to TRBD1 covers 9 bases. J was trimmed by 0 bases and V by 3 bases; bases with no gene match: 5. CDR1 and CDR2 from the germline V gene are SGHNT and YYREEE (reference sequence). The length of the CDR3 is 16 residues.

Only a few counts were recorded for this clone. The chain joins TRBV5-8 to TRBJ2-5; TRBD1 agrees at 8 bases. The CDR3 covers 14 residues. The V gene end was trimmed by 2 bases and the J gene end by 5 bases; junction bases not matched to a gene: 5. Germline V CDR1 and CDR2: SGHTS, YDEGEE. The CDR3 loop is CASSLSGGAETQYF. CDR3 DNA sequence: TGTGCCAGCAGCTTATCAGGGGGCGCGGAGACCCAGTACTTC. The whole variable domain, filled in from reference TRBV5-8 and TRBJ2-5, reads EAGVTQSPTHLIKTRGQQATLRCSPISGHTSVYWYQQALGLGLQFLLWYDEGEERNRGNFPPRFSGRQFPNYSSELNVNALELEDSALYLCASSLSGGAETQYFGPGTRLLVL.

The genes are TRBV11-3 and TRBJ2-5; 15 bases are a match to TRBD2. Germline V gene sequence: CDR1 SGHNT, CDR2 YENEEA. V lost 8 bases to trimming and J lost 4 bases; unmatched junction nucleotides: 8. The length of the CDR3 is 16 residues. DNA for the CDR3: TGTGCCAGCGCCCGGGGGGGACTAGCGGGAGGAGAGACCCAGTACTTC. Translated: CASARGGLAGGETQYF.

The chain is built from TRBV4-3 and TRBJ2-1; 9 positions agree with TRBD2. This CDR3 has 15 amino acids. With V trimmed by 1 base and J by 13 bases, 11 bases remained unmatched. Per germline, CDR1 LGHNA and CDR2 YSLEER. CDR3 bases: TGCGCCAGCAGCCAAGGACTAGCGGTGCAGGGGGTTCAGTTCTTC. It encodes CASSQGLAVQGVQFF.